The 28 T cell receptor beta chains reported below all come from one sample, sequenced in a study of cytomegalovirus exposure and HLA in healthy donors. The PCR contained 60 Vbeta and 13 Jbeta primers. Measured with immunoSEQ multiplex PCR; TCRdb has only the in-frame clones, and not every one. The data hold 100,000 to 150,000 clones, with around 80% observed a single time. The sample taken for sequencing was PBMCs. These receptors were collected from a woman in her 40s in good health and CMV-seronegative.

This chain connects TRBV27 to TRBJ1-4; D may be TRBD1 (5 bases). Trimming pared 5 bases from V and 7 bases from J, leaving 20 bases between. The CDR3 has 16 amino acids. The germline CDR1 and CDR2 sequences are MNHEY and SMNVEV (reference sequence). CDR3 in amino acids: CASSPFGALQGEKLFF. The CDR3 bases are TGTGCCAGCAGTCCCTTCGGAGCCCTCCAGGGTGAAAAACTGTTTTTT.

The chain employs TRBV28 and TRBJ1-5; D remains unclear. The CDR3 spans 15 residues. The germline gives CDR1 MDHEN, CDR2 SYDVKM. The germline V and J ends were trimmed by 2 bases and 2 bases, with 10 bases remaining between them. The CDR3 DNA reads TGTGCCAGCAGTTTACCGGGATGGGGCAATCAGCCCCAGCATTTT. Translated, it gives CASSLPGWGNQPQHF.

The J gene is TRBJ1-6, the V gene TRBV6-5; TRBD1 matches at 8 bases. Germline CDR1 is MNHEY and CDR2 is SVGAGI. The CDR3 covers 15 residues. V lost 6 bases to trimming and J lost 10 bases; unmatched junction nucleotides: 11. CDR3 bases: TGTGCCAGCAGCTTGGGGGCAGGGGGCGGATCACCCCTCCACTTT. Encoded protein: CASSLGAGGGSPLHF.

The chain joins TRBV4-1 to TRBJ2-1; 10 bases are a match to TRBD2. The V gene's germline CDR1 is MGHRA and CDR2 YSYEKL. The CDR3 extends over 15 amino acids. The trim removed 6 bases at V and 4 bases at J, leaving 6 bases unmatched. CDR3 amino acids: CASRATSGVYNEQFF. CDR3 nucleotides: TGCGCCAGCAGAGCCACTAGCGGGGTTTACAATGAGCAGTTCTTC.

J is TRBJ1-2 and V is TRBV19, with 8 bases fitting TRBD1. CDR1 and CDR2 from the germline V gene are LNHDA and SQIVND (reference sequence). The CDR3 covers 14 residues. V shed 5 bases and J 7 bases; nucleotides not matched to a gene: 9. CDR3 region: CASSSTGEVAGYTF. CDR3 nucleotides: TGTGCCAGTAGTTCGACAGGGGAAGTGGCTGGCTACACCTTC. Based on the CDR3 plus reference TRBV19 and TRBJ1-2, the full variable domain is DGGITQSPKYLFRKEGQNVTLSCEQNLNHDAMYWYRQDPGQGLRLIYYSQIVNDFQKGDIAEGYSVSREKKESFPLTVTSAQKNPTAFYLCASSSTGEVAGYTFGSGTRLTVV.

The V call is TRBV7-9, the J call TRBJ1-3, with 7 bases lining up with TRBD1. Germline V gene sequence: CDR1 SEHNR, CDR2 FQNEAQ (reference sequence). This CDR3 spans 15 amino acids. The V gene end was trimmed by 5 bases and the J gene end by 2 bases; junction bases not matched to a gene: 6. In nucleotides, the CDR3 is TGTGCCAGCAGCCGGACAGGCGGTACTGGAAACACCATATATTTT. Translating gives CASSRTGGTGNTIYF.

The J gene is TRBJ1-1, the V gene TRBV13, with D possibly TRBD1 on 6 matching bases. V was clipped by 5 bases and J by 4 bases, with 23 bases between them. CDR3 length: 17 amino acids. CDR1 and CDR2 from the germline V gene are PRHDT and FYEKMQ (reference sequence). The CDR3 sequence: CASSPSRMTGILTEAFF. CDR3 in DNA: TGTGCCAGCAGCCCATCCAGGATGACAGGAATTCTCACTGAAGCTTTCTTT. Full variable domain (outside the CDR3, taken from reference TRBV13 and TRBJ1-1): AAGVIQSPRHLIKEKRETATLKCYPIPRHDTVYWYQQGPGQDPQFLISFYEKMQSDKGSIPDRFSAQQFSDYHSELNMSSLELGDSALYFCASSPSRMTGILTEAFFGQGTRLTVV.

V and J are TRBV19 and TRBJ1-2; 9 nucleotides match TRBD1. The CDR3 loop spans 15 amino acids. Trimming removed 11 bases from V and 7 bases from J; junction bases left unmatched: 17. Germline assignment: CDR1 LNHDA and CDR2 SQIVND (reference sequence). DNA of the CDR3: TGTGCCTCCCGGGACAGGGCCCAATCCGGGAGTGGCTACACCTTC. This codes for CASRDRAQSGSGYTF.

The V and J genes are TRBV9 and TRBJ2-5, with D possibly matching TRBD1 (6 bases). This CDR3 is 14 amino acids long. Trimming removed 3 bases at V and 3 bases at J, with 12 bases between. Germline V lookup: CDR1 SGDLS, CDR2 YYNGEE. CDR3 sequence: CASSARGEEETQYF. The CDR3 DNA reads TGTGCCAGCAGCGCCAGGGGAGAGGAAGAGACCCAGTACTTC.

The chain carries TRBV11-1 and TRBJ1-4; D uncertain. V was pared by 5 bases and J by 5 bases, with 9 bases between. Germline V gives CDR1 SGHAT, CDR2 FQDESV (reference sequence). The CDR3 runs to 13 residues. CDR3 DNA sequence: TGTGCCAGCAGCCGGGGATCGAATGAAAAACTGTTTTTT. Translation gives CASSRGSNEKLFF.

This clone was picked up a small number of times. The chain carries TRBV27 and TRBJ2-1, with 10 nucleotides matching TRBD2. After removal of 7 bases from V and 9 bases from J, the junction contained 9 bases not matched to a gene. CDR1 and CDR2 (germline): MNHEY, SMNVEV (reference sequence). CDR3 length: 14 residues. CDR3 sequence: CASTPSGRAVEQFF. CDR3 nucleotide sequence: TGTGCCAGCACTCCGAGCGGGAGGGCCGTTGAGCAGTTCTTC.

This sequence joins TRBV7-3 and TRBJ2-3, with 9 nucleotides matching TRBD2. Germline assignment: CDR1 SGHTA and CDR2 FQGTGA. This CDR3 comprises 20 residues. V lost 0 bases to trimming and J lost 1 base; unmatched junction nucleotides: 14. The CDR3 DNA reads TGTGCCAGCAGCTTAACCCCCCCTGGGGCGGGGGGGCCAGGCACAGATACGCAGTATTTT. Protein sequence: CASSLTPPGAGGPGTDTQYF. Variable domain in full (rest from reference TRBV7-3 and TRBJ2-3): GAGVSQTPSNKVTEKGKYVELRCDPISGHTALYWYRQSLGQGPEFLIYFQGTGAADDSGLPNDRFFAVRPEGSVSTLKIQRTERGDSAVYLCASSLTPPGAGGPGTDTQYFGPGTRLTVL.

The chain joins TRBV9 to TRBJ1-1; unclear D gene. V lost 3 bases to trimming and J lost 5 bases, with 11 bases between them. Germline CDR1 reads SGDLS; CDR2 reads YYNGEE. The CDR3 loop spans 13 amino acids. CDR3 coding DNA: TGTGCCAGCAGCGGCAGTAGCGGGACTGAAGCTTTCTTT. It codes for CASSGSSGTEAFF. The full variable domain, in which reference TRBV9 and TRBJ1-1 provide the parts outside the CDR3, is DSGVTQTPKHLITATGQRVTLRCSPRSGDLSVYWYQQSLDQGLQFLIQYYNGEERAKGNILERFSAQQFPDLHSELNLSSLELGDSALYFCASSGSSGTEAFFGQGTRLTVV.

J is TRBJ2-3 and V is TRBV7-2; perhaps TRBD1 as D (6 bases). The germline CDR1 and CDR2 sequences are SGHTA and FQGNSA. V lost 1 base and J lost 9, with 29 bases in between. The CDR3 is 19 amino acids. CDR3 in DNA: TGTGCCAGCAGCTTAGTCGGTGTGTGGCAGGGGACCCCAGATGGCACGCAGTATTTT. Translation: CASSLVGVWQGTPDGTQYF.

The chain carries TRBV15 and TRBJ1-5, with 11 bases fitting TRBD1. The CDR3 has 15 residues. Germline trimming cut 5 bases from V and 1 base from J; bases unmatched to any gene: 1. The germline V gene has CDR1 LNHNV and CDR2 YYDKDF (reference sequence). CDR3 loop: CATSGTGGSNQPQHF. The CDR3 DNA reads as TGTGCCACCAGCGGGACAGGGGGGAGCAATCAGCCCCAGCATTTT.

The rearrangement links TRBV2 to TRBJ2-7; TRBD1 is a possible D gene (6 bases). Germline V CDR1 and CDR2: SNHLY, FYNNEI. Trimming removed 7 bases at V and 5 bases at J, with 12 bases between. The CDR3 is made up of 12 amino acids. CDR3 in amino acids: CASIRGPDEQYF. For the CDR3, the DNA is TGTGCCAGCATCAGGGGTCCGGACGAGCAGTACTTC.

This clone was seen a single time. This chain connects TRBV7-8 to TRBJ1-1, with 7 bases matching TRBD1. Germline V gene data show CDR1 as SGHVS and CDR2 as FQNEAQ. The CDR3 totals 13 residues. Trimming at V came to 8 bases and at J to 0 bases, leaving 3 bases not matched to a gene. CDR3 in amino acids: CASGDSMNTEAFF. CDR3 nucleotides: TGTGCCAGCGGGGACAGTATGAACACTGAAGCTTTCTTT.

This chain joins TRBV18 and TRBJ2-7; D may be TRBD2 (5 bases). Trimming pared 3 bases from V and 0 bases from J, leaving 9 bases between. The CDR3 contains 14 residues. CDR1 KGHSH and CDR2 LQKENI come from the germline V gene. CDR3 protein: CASSPRDLSYEQYF. CDR3 nucleotides: TGTGCCAGCTCACCGAGGGATCTCTCCTACGAGCAGTACTTC.

The chain has TRBV6-5 and TRBJ1-2; D ambiguous. The germline V and J ends were trimmed by 4 bases and 0 bases, with 9 bases remaining between them. The CDR3 is 14 amino acids. Germline CDR1 and CDR2: MNHEY and SVGAGI. The CDR3 nucleotides are TGTGCCAGCAGTTCCCAGAACCCTAACTATGGCTACACCTTC. It specifies CASSSQNPNYGYTF.

Written as DNA, the CDR3 is TGCGCCAGCAGCCAAGATGATAACCCCACGGGACACACAGATACGCAGTATTTT. Translated: CASSQDDNPTGHTDTQYF. The rearrangement joins TRBV4-3 to TRBJ2-3, with a possible D match to TRBD1 (6 bases). CDR1 and CDR2 (germline): LGHNA, YSLEER. The CDR3 extends over 18 amino acids. Trimming took off 0 bases at V and 2 bases at J, with 18 bases between the two ends.

The J gene is TRBJ2-2, the V gene TRBV29-1, with TRBD1 matching over 7 bases. With 6 bases clipped from V and 0 bases from J, the junction kept 13 bases outside the gene matches. The CDR3 consists of 17 residues. Germline-derived CDR1 and CDR2 are SQVTM and ANQGSEA. The CDR3 sequence: CSVTALTGVSNTGELFF. CDR3 bases: TGCAGCGTGACCGCCCTTACAGGGGTGTCGAACACCGGGGAGCTGTTTTTT.

This chain links TRBV7-2 with TRBJ1-1; a possible D gene is TRBD1 (5 bases). The CDR3 extends over 14 amino acids. The germline V gene has CDR1 SGHTA and CDR2 FQGNSA. The ends were cut back, 1 base at V and 5 bases at J, with 11 bases in the middle. The CDR3 DNA follows: TGTGCCAGCAGCTTAGATCAGGGCCGGACTGAAGCTTTCTTT. Its protein product is CASSLDQGRTEAFF.

This chain connects TRBV4-2 to TRBJ2-7, with D perhaps matching TRBD2 (6 bases). Deletions cut 0 bases from V and 2 bases from J, with 17 bases between. Germline V lookup: CDR1 LGHNA, CDR2 YNFKEQ. The CDR3 totals 17 residues. DNA for the CDR3: TGTGCCAGCAGCCAAGATCCCGCCGGGGGTGAAGCCTACGAGCAGTACTTC. It is translated as CASSQDPAGGEAYEQYF.

The chain carries TRBV11-3 and TRBJ2-1; D unresolved. The V gene lost 4 bases and the J gene lost 9 bases, with 7 bases spanning the gap. CDR1 is SGHNT, CDR2 YENEEA, per germline. The CDR3 is 11 residues long. This chain's CDR3 is CASSSHGEQFF. CDR3 nucleotide sequence: TGTGCCAGCAGCTCCCACGGTGAGCAGTTCTTC.

J is TRBJ2-5 and V is TRBV5-4, with 10 positions matching TRBD2. V shed 3 bases and J 3 bases; nucleotides not matched to a gene: 5. Germline assignment: CDR1 SGHNT and CDR2 YYREEE (reference sequence). This CDR3 is built from 15 residues. This CDR3 reads CASSSSGGAEETQYF. DNA of the CDR3: TGTGCCAGCAGCTCCAGCGGGGGGGCTGAAGAGACCCAGTACTTC. The variable domain in full, with the rest retrieved from reference TRBV5-4 and TRBJ2-5, is ETGVTQSPTHLIKTRGQQVTLRCSSQSGHNTVSWYQQALGQGPQFIFQYYREEENGRGNFPPRFSGLQFPNYSSELNVNALELDDSALYLCASSSSGGAEETQYFGPGTRLLVL.

The chain couples TRBV19 to TRBJ2-2; 9 nucleotides agree with TRBD1. The CDR3 is made up of 15 amino acids. Germline loops: CDR1 LNHDA, CDR2 SQIVND (reference sequence). The junction had 6 bases not matched to a gene; V was cut back by 4 bases and J by 6 bases. This CDR3 reads CASSRTGVSAGELFF. The CDR3 DNA reads TGTGCCAGTAGTAGGACAGGGGTATCAGCCGGGGAGCTGTTTTTT. Based on the CDR3 plus reference TRBV19 and TRBJ2-2, the full variable domain is DGGITQSPKYLFRKEGQNVTLSCEQNLNHDAMYWYRQDPGQGLRLIYYSQIVNDFQKGDIAEGYSVSREKKESFPLTVTSAQKNPTAFYLCASSRTGVSAGELFFGEGSRLTVL.

This chain connects TRBV7-6 to TRBJ2-4, with a weak D call TRBD2 (6 bases). CDR3 length: 14 residues. Trimming left V 5 bases short and J 0 bases short, with 8 bases between. The germline V gene has CDR1 SGHVS and CDR2 FNYEAQ. CDR3 in amino acids: CASSPREAKNIQYF. The CDR3 DNA reads as TGTGCCAGCAGCCCGCGGGAAGCCAAAAACATTCAGTACTTC.

The CDR3 loop is CASSNLRQANSEAFF. The CDR3 DNA reads TGTGCCAGCAGCAACCTGCGACAGGCTAATTCTGAAGCTTTCTTT. The chain joins TRBV6-5 to TRBJ1-1; D may be TRBD1 (6 bases). The CDR3 has 15 residues. Germline-derived CDR1 and CDR2 are MNHEY and SVGAGI. Trimming removed 6 bases from V and 6 bases from J, with 20 bases in between.